The 8 T cell receptor beta chains in this list originate from one sample, sequenced in a study of T cells after yellow fever vaccination. TCRdb independently ran MiXCR on the 5' RACE reads; one entry per CDR3 protein. The sample has some 400,000 distinct CDR3 sequences, 6% to 8% seen once. The sequencing here drew on PBMCs, taken 5 days after the yellow fever booster vaccination. These receptors originate from a man under 40 who received the YFV17D yellow fever vaccine.

V gene TRBV28 combines with J gene TRBJ1-1; D unclear. V shed 6 bases and J shed 0 bases, with 8 bases lying between them. The CDR3 runs to 13 residues. Germline V gives CDR1 MDHEN, CDR2 SYDVKM. CDR3 sequence reads: CASSQTLNTEAFF. Here the CDR3 DNA reads TGTGCCAGCAGCCAGACCTTGAACACTGAAGCTTTCTTT.

This clonotype was seen many times. The chain couples TRBV5-1 to TRBJ1-1; no firm D call. Germline values: CDR1 SGHRS, CDR2 YFSETQ. The V and J ends lost 0 bases and 4 bases respectively, with 16 bases between them. This CDR3 comprises 16 residues. CDR3 DNA sequence: TGCGCCAGCAGCTTGGAATTCCCCAGAGGGTTCACTGAAGCTTTCTTT. Translating it yields CASSLEFPRGFTEAFF.

The chain employs TRBV18 and TRBJ2-1; 13 nucleotides line up with TRBD2. This CDR3 contains 15 residues. The ends lost 8 bases at V and 5 bases at J; junction bases unmatched: 6. CDR1 is KGHSH, CDR2 LQKENI, per germline. The DNA of the CDR3 is TGTGCCAGCCGGGCCGGGACTAGCGGGAACAATGAGCAGTTCTTC. This encodes CASRAGTSGNNEQFF.

The chain uses TRBV11-2 and TRBJ2-3; D is unresolved. There are 12 residues in the CDR3. V shed 4 bases and J shed 5 bases, with 7 bases lying between them. Germline CDR1 is SGHAT and CDR2 is FQNNGV. CDR3 sequence (DNA): TGTGCCAGCAGCTGGCCTGGAGATACGCAGTATTTT. It codes for CASSWPGDTQYF.

The gene calls are TRBV20-1 and TRBJ1-4; D unclear. V was trimmed by 6 bases and J by 8 bases, leaving 16 bases between them. There are 13 residues in the CDR3. Per germline, CDR1 DFQATT and CDR2 SNEGSKA (reference sequence). The CDR3 reads CSAKVEGGEKLFF. The CDR3 DNA reads as TGCAGTGCAAAGGTGGAGGGCGGGGAAAAACTGTTTTTT.

This clonotype was observed a handful of times. This rearrangement joins TRBV20-1 to TRBJ2-3, with a tentative D call TRBD1 (5 bases). CDR3 length equals 15 residues. Trimming left V 0 bases short and J 7 bases short, with 17 bases between. Germline V gene data show CDR1 as DFQATT and CDR2 as SNEGSKA (reference sequence). CDR3 in amino acids: CSARDLGRADNTQYF. CDR3 bases: TGCAGTGCTAGAGATCTGGGCAGGGCGGACAATACGCAGTATTTT.

The sample holds a few counts of this clonotype. The rearrangement links TRBV5-6 to TRBJ1-1; D may be TRBD1 (6 bases). The CDR3 totals 15 residues. Per germline, CDR1 SGHDT and CDR2 YYEEEE. Deletions cut 4 bases from V and 0 bases from J, with 13 bases between. The CDR3 sequence is CASSLRGHLNTEAFF. In nucleotides, the CDR3 is TGTGCCAGCAGCCTGCGGGGACACCTGAACACTGAAGCTTTCTTT.

This clonotype showed up just a few times. The gene calls are TRBV6-5 and TRBJ1-3; unclear D gene. Germline V gene lookup returns CDR1 MNHEY and CDR2 SVGAGI. V lost 2 bases and J lost 6, with 14 bases in between. The CDR3 consists of 15 residues. The CDR3 protein is CASSYSGQAINTIYF. The CDR3 DNA reads as TGTGCCAGCAGTTACAGCGGGCAGGCAATAAACACCATATATTTT.